The 26 T cell receptor beta chains below were found in one sample sequenced in a study of T-cell memory formation after mild COVID-19 (dated by TCRdb to about 2021). To prepare the library, 5' RACE was applied. Instrument used: Illumina NovaSeq 6000. TCRdb handled the public reads itself, with Q25 trimming in fastp and clone calling in MiXCR, and kept productive beta chains. Entries are consolidated by CDR3 protein sequence, retaining the most common genes and DNA. Across this sample there are some 600,000 distinct CDR3 sequences, with around 15% seen only once. The ten largest make up less than 10% of the sample. Material: PBMCs or a T cell subset sorted from them (not recorded which). The receptors were gathered from an adult woman who had mild COVID-19 (a few samples of this study predate the infection). The sample titles of this study are shuffled in the database, so cell type and time point are left out; the donor was told from shared clones.

This clonotype has just a few counts. This chain uses TRBV6-6 with TRBJ2-6; TRBD1 agrees at 7 bases. This CDR3 spans 19 amino acids. Per the germline V gene, CDR1 is MNHNY and CDR2 is SVGAGI (reference sequence). The trim removed 0 bases at V and 0 bases at J, leaving 8 bases unmatched. CDR3 protein: CASSYSTGPALSGANVLTF. The CDR3 region has the DNA TGTGCCAGCAGTTACTCGACAGGGCCAGCACTCTCTGGGGCCAACGTCCTGACTTTC.

This clonotype was seen more than once but under ten times. V is TRBV5-1 and J is TRBJ2-2; either TRBD1 or TRBD2 may fit D (5 bases each). The CDR3 consists of 13 residues. Germline assignment: CDR1 SGHRS and CDR2 YFSETQ. The V gene lost 2 bases and the J gene lost 6 bases, with 8 bases spanning the gap. The CDR3 bases are TGCGCCAGCAGCTTTTCGGGGCCCGGGGAGCTGTTTTTT. It translates to CASSFSGPGELFF.

This chain joins TRBV10-3 and TRBJ2-3; D unresolved. CDR3 length: 15 amino acids. CDR1 and CDR2 from the germline V gene are ENHRY and SYGVKD. V was pared by 7 bases and J by 0 bases, with 14 bases between. The CDR3 nucleotides read TGTGCCATCACCCATGGACGGGCCAGCACAGATACGCAGTATTTT. Translating gives CAITHGRASTDTQYF.

This clonotype appeared a few times. V and J are TRBV29-1 and TRBJ2-7; 7 bases are shared with TRBD2. Germline loops: CDR1 SQVTM, CDR2 ANQGSEA. This CDR3 contains 16 residues. The V and J ends lost 0 bases and 3 bases, in that order; junction bases with no gene match: 11. The CDR3 coding sequence is TGCAGCGTTGAAGAGGAGGGGCTAGCGGCTAACTACGAGCAGTACTTC. This encodes CSVEEEGLAANYEQYF.

This clonotype has a handful of counts. V usage is TRBV7-8 and J usage is TRBJ1-5, with D possibly matching TRBD1 (5 bases). V was shortened by 2 bases and J by 4 bases, with 6 bases between the two germline ends. Looked up from germline, CDR1 is SGHVS and CDR2 is FQNEAQ. The CDR3 is 13 amino acids. CDR3 coding DNA: TGTGCCAGCAGCTTAAAGGGGAATCAGCCCCAGCATTTT. Translated: CASSLKGNQPQHF.

The CDR3 spells CASSHSGRGPPWDTQYF. The CDR3 DNA reads as TGTGCCAGCAGCCACTCGGGGCGGGGACCCCCTTGGGATACGCAGTATTTT. The chain uses TRBV11-2 and TRBJ2-3; possible D gene TRBD2, 6 bases. CDR1 SGHAT and CDR2 FQNNGV come from the germline V gene. The CDR3 length is 17 residues. V shed 5 bases and J shed 6 bases, with 24 bases lying between them.

The chain recombines TRBV20-1 with TRBJ2-2, with 7 bases aligning to TRBD2. CDR3 length: 15 residues. V gave up 2 bases and J gave up 6 bases; unmatched junction bases: 9. CDR1 and CDR2 from the germline V gene are DFQATT and SNEGSKA (reference sequence). CDR3 DNA sequence: TGCAGTGCTAGACGCGCGGGAGAGGTGTCCGGGGAGCTGTTTTTT. Translation gives CSARRAGEVSGELFF.

The sample holds a few counts of this clonotype. The chain recombines TRBV7-8 with TRBJ2-1; 9 bases match TRBD2. Per the germline V gene, CDR1 is SGHVS and CDR2 is FQNEAQ. V was pared by 0 bases and J by 9 bases, with 9 bases of the junction left unmatched. CDR3 length: 16 amino acids. This CDR3 is CASSLARIVAGVEQFF. The CDR3 nucleotides are TGTGCCAGCAGCTTAGCGCGGATTGTAGCGGGAGTTGAGCAGTTCTTC.

In its sample, this clonotype was seen a few times. The J gene is TRBJ2-1, the V gene TRBV6-5, with TRBD2 matching 7 bases. V lost 4 bases, J lost 2 bases, and 5 bases stayed unmatched. The CDR3 spans 15 residues. Per germline, CDR1 MNHEY and CDR2 SVGAGI. The CDR3 nucleotides read TGTGCCAGCAGTTCAAGGGACTATACCTACAATGAGCAGTTCTTC. This translates into CASSSRDYTYNEQFF.

The chain recombines TRBV14 with TRBJ2-7, with 7 bases lining up with TRBD1. Germline CDR1 reads SGHDN; CDR2 reads FVKESK. Trimming cost V 1 base and J 5 bases; bases outside gene matches: 8. This CDR3 region has 15 residues. The CDR3 spells CASSQVARDRHEQYF. DNA for the CDR3: TGTGCCAGCAGCCAAGTCGCTCGGGACAGACACGAGCAGTACTTC.

Here the CDR3 reads CSGRGQNTGELFF. The CDR3 DNA is TGCAGCGGCAGGGGACAGAACACCGGGGAGCTGTTTTTT. V gene TRBV29-1 combines with J gene TRBJ2-2; TRBD1 is a possible D gene (6 bases). The CDR3 has 13 residues. Trimming pared 7 bases from V and 1 base from J, leaving 10 bases between. Germline assignment: CDR1 SQVTM and CDR2 ANQGSEA.

This clonotype was seen many times. This chain connects TRBV7-8 to TRBJ1-2; D is undetermined. The CDR3 covers 15 residues. Looked up from germline, CDR1 is SGHVS and CDR2 is FQNEAQ. The ends were cut back, 5 bases at V and 7 bases at J, with 20 bases in the middle. The CDR3 nucleotides are TGTGCCAGCAGCCCAGGCCCCCGGAATTTTGGTGGCTACACCTTC. Its protein is CASSPGPRNFGGYTF.

This clonotype has a handful of counts. The chain uses TRBV19 and TRBJ2-7; D gene ambiguous. This CDR3 contains 14 residues. Trimming removed 3 bases at V and 4 bases at J, with 13 bases between. CDR1 and CDR2 from the germline V gene are LNHDA and SQIVND (reference sequence). CDR3 sequence: CASSITDRHYEQYF. The CDR3 bases are TGTGCCAGTAGTATCACAGACCGCCATTACGAGCAGTACTTC.

V and J are TRBV19 and TRBJ2-7; TRBD2 agrees at 7 bases. The germline gives CDR1 LNHDA, CDR2 SQIVND (reference sequence). The CDR3 extends over 14 amino acids. Germline trimming cut 5 bases from V and 2 bases from J; bases unmatched to any gene: 6. The CDR3 sequence is CASSAGLNTYEQYF. Written as DNA, the CDR3 is TGTGCCAGTAGTGCGGGACTAAACACCTACGAGCAGTACTTC. Combining the CDR3 with reference TRBV19 and TRBJ2-7 gives the whole variable domain DGGITQSPKYLFRKEGQNVTLSCEQNLNHDAMYWYRQDPGQGLRLIYYSQIVNDFQKGDIAEGYSVSREKKESFPLTVTSAQKNPTAFYLCASSAGLNTYEQYFGPGTRLTVT.

V and J are TRBV19 and TRBJ1-2; D is uncertain. CDR1 is LNHDA, CDR2 SQIVND, per germline (reference sequence). There are 11 residues in the CDR3. V was clipped by 8 bases and J by 8 bases, with 12 bases between them. CDR3 bases: TGTGCCAGTTTATTGGGTGCCGGCTACACCTTC. Its translation: CASLLGAGYTF.

This clonotype was seen a handful of times. This sequence joins TRBV14 and TRBJ1-1; D gene unclear. Germline V lookup: CDR1 SGHDN, CDR2 FVKESK. V was trimmed by 6 bases and J by 6 bases, leaving 14 bases between them. The CDR3 covers 13 residues. CDR3 region: CASSQLKVSEAFF. The CDR3 nucleotides read TGTGCCAGCAGTCAGCTCAAAGTTTCTGAAGCTTTCTTT.

Ten or more counts support this clonotype. This rearrangement joins TRBV7-8 to TRBJ2-7; TRBD2 agrees at 8 bases. J gave up 4 bases and V 1 base, and 6 bases lay outside the gene matches. The length of the CDR3 is 15 residues. The V gene's germline CDR1 is SGHVS and CDR2 FQNEAQ. In nucleotides, the CDR3 is TGTGCCAGCAGCTTAGTGCCAGCGGGGGAATACGAGCAGTACTTC. This gives the protein CASSLVPAGEYEQYF.

The chain uses TRBV7-9 and TRBJ2-7; TRBD2 matches at 9 bases. From germline, CDR1 is SEHNR and CDR2 FQNEAQ (reference sequence). V was clipped by 2 bases and J by 5 bases; unmatched bases: 10. This CDR3 region has 16 residues. The CDR3 DNA reads TGTGCCAGCAGCTTAAGGCGGGAGGGCCCTTGGGACGAGCAGTACTTC. This encodes CASSLRREGPWDEQYF.

This clonotype was detected only a few times. This CDR3 reads CASSQGRTSGIPETQYF. Written as DNA, the CDR3 is TGTGCCAGCAGCCAGGGGAGGACTAGCGGGATACCAGAGACCCAGTACTTC. The chain is built from TRBV4-2 and TRBJ2-5; 12 positions match TRBD2. This CDR3 region has 17 residues. With V trimmed by 3 bases and J by 4 bases, 9 bases remained unmatched. Germline assignment: CDR1 LGHNA and CDR2 YNFKEQ.

The V gene is TRBV10-3, the J gene TRBJ1-2; the D gene is possibly TRBD1 (5 bases). Germline-derived CDR1 and CDR2 are ENHRY and SYGVKD. The CDR3 is 14 amino acids. Trimming removed 5 bases at V and 3 bases at J, with 13 bases between. DNA for the CDR3: TGTGCCATCAGTCCGGGGGGGAACGACTATGGCTACACCTTC. Residues: CAISPGGNDYGYTF.

The rearrangement links TRBV3-1 to TRBJ2-7; D is ambiguous. This CDR3 region has 14 residues. V lost 1 base and J 2 bases, leaving 9 bases between the germline ends. Germline assignment: CDR1 LGHDT and CDR2 YNNKEL (reference sequence). This CDR3 is CASSQVRGTYEQYF. CDR3 sequence (DNA): TGTGCCAGCAGCCAAGTTCGAGGTACCTACGAGCAGTACTTC.

There are a few counts of this clonotype. The chain couples TRBV6-5 to TRBJ2-3; D is undetermined. The CDR3 runs to 13 residues. V lost 6 bases, J lost 8 bases, and 15 bases lay in between. CDR1 MNHEY and CDR2 SVGAGI come from the germline V gene. The CDR3 protein is CASSPGPGVTQYF. CDR3 DNA sequence: TGTGCCAGCAGCCCCGGACCGGGCGTTACGCAGTATTTT.

This chain links TRBV27 with TRBJ1-2; no definite D call. Germline-derived CDR1 and CDR2 are MNHEY and SMNVEV (reference sequence). Trimming shortened V by 2 bases and J by 5 bases, and 21 bases separated the two germline ends. The CDR3 extends over 17 amino acids. The CDR3 reads CASSLGSHLTQLYGYTF. In nucleotides, the CDR3 is TGTGCCAGCAGTTTAGGGAGTCATCTGACGCAGTTGTATGGCTACACCTTC.

There are a few counts of this clonotype. The gene calls are TRBV7-9 and TRBJ1-1, with a tentative D call TRBD1 (5 bases). V gave up 6 bases and J gave up 5 bases, with 19 bases separating them. In germline, CDR1 is SEHNR, CDR2 FQNEAQ (reference sequence). The CDR3 length is 15 residues. The CDR3 is CASRDGLAGQTEAFF. CDR3 DNA sequence: TGTGCCAGCAGGGACGGCCTTGCAGGGCAAACTGAAGCTTTCTTT.

The chain links TRBV20-1 to TRBJ2-2; a weak D match, TRBD2 (6 bases). V gave up 4 bases and J gave up 7 bases, with 19 bases separating them. The germline gives CDR1 DFQATT, CDR2 SNEGSKA (reference sequence). The CDR3 totals 15 residues. CDR3 sequence reads: CSATQLAPGIGELFF. The CDR3 region has the DNA TGCAGTGCTACCCAACTAGCCCCGGGCATCGGGGAGCTGTTTTTT.

The chain combines TRBV29-1 with TRBJ2-7; TRBD1 aligns across 10 bases. This CDR3 spans 12 amino acids. Unmatched junction bases numbered 4, after V lost 5 bases and J lost 6 bases. Germline values: CDR1 SQVTM, CDR2 ANQGSEA. The CDR3 DNA is TGCAGCGTTTCCGGGACAGGGGCCGAGCAGTACTTC. Residues: CSVSGTGAEQYF.